These T cell receptor beta chains were read from a single sample in a study of T cells in Graves' hyperthyroidism and ophthalmopathy. TCRdb independently ran MiXCR on the multiplex PCR reads; one entry per CDR3 protein. The sample holds 480,000 or so distinct CDR3 sequences, approximately 14% seen once. Sequences were obtained from blood. Receptors originate from a woman aged 18-29 years with Graves' hyperthyroidism. CDR3s include the opening cysteine and the closing phenylalanine or tryptophan. The D gene is left open where the match is weak. A clone size is listed for some rows: how often the clone was seen (once, few, many), or a class if it is expanded.

size,V,D,J,CDR3
many,TRBV20-1,-,TRBJ2-5,CSAHQANAETQYF
few,TRBV4-1,-,TRBJ1-1,CASSQEGPEAFF
-,TRBV5-1,-,TRBJ2-3,CASSWGGQAYTDTQYF
many,TRBV19,-,TRBJ2-3,CASQQNPGSTDTQYF
few,TRBV7-9,TRBD2,TRBJ2-5,CASSSRPGLGSQYF
many,TRBV30,-,TRBJ1-1,CARSTNTEAFF
few,TRBV12-3/TRBV12-4,-,TRBJ1-5,CASSSGTSASQPQHF
-,TRBV5-1,-,TRBJ2-5,CASSLAPPGETQYF
many,TRBV5-8,-,TRBJ1-6,CASSAGRSWDNSPLHF
-,TRBV10-1,-,TRBJ1-1,CASSDTGRRNTEAFF
-,TRBV6-1,-,TRBJ2-5,CASSENGPQETQYF
-,TRBV7-9,-,TRBJ2-5,CASNRAGRETQYF
many,TRBV30,-,TRBJ1-1,CAWMRSVGTEAFF
-,TRBV15,TRBD1,TRBJ1-5,CATSRGGQGALISGNQPQHF
many,TRBV29-1,-,TRBJ1-2,CSAAHVNYGYTF
many,TRBV2,-,TRBJ1-1,CASSEGNIQNTEAFF
many,TRBV6-1,TRBD2,TRBJ2-5,CASRASGRAWQTQYF
many,TRBV19,TRBD1,TRBJ2-3,CASNGGDRGGTDTQYF
many,TRBV3-1,TRBD1,TRBJ1-1,CASSQDGTTGTDFF
many,TRBV18,TRBD1,TRBJ1-1,CASSPLAPGTGVLLTEAFF
many,TRBV3-1,-,TRBJ2-1,CASSQVLLAARNEQFF
many,TRBV6-1,-,TRBJ2-5,CASSRALTGTVQETQYF